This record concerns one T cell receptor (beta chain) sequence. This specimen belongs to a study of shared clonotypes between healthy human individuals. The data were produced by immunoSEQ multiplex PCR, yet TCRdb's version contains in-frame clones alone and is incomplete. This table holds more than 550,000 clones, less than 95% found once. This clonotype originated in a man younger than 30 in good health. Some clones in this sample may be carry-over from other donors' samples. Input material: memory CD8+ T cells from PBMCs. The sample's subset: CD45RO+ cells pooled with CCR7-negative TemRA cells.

CDR3 DNA sequence: TGTGCCAGCAGTCCCGGACAGGTGAGGGGGGAGCAGTACTTC. Protein product: CASSPGQVRGEQYF. The V and J genes are TRBV27 and TRBJ2-7, with 7 bases matching TRBD1. Germline V CDR1 and CDR2: MNHEY, SMNVEV (reference sequence). The CDR3 contains 14 residues. V dropped 5 bases and J dropped 7; count of bases not matched to a gene: 11.